This T cell receptor beta chain was identified during a study of T cell responses to AZD1222 COVID-19 vaccine. Findings and limits, study-wide: Vaccine-related CD4 TCRs covered spike, predominating at 160-218 and 743-854. The study sampled repertoires only after the peak T cell response.

J gave up 4 bases and V 5 bases, and 5 bases lay outside the gene matches. The germline V gene has CDR1 MNHEY and CDR2 SVGEGT. The CDR3 totals 15 residues. Clones were sequenced by immunoSEQ multiplex PCR, and TCRdb holds only the in-frame ones, with some missing. The table has around 100,000 clones, more than 85% seen once; the top ten hold approximately 1.1%. Concerning this clone: The antigen remains unidentified.

This material consisted of peripheral blood, taken on day 0 of AZD1222 vaccination. The chain joins TRBV6-2 or TRBV6-3 to TRBJ2-5; the match to TRBD2 covers 12 bases. This sequence was found in an adult in good health. The CDR3 DNA follows: TGTGCCAGCAGTGTACTGGGACTAGCGGGAGAGACCCAGTACTTC. Translating it yields CASSVLGLAGETQYF.